Below are 14 T cell receptor beta chains sequenced from a single sample in a study of T cells expressing NK-cell markers. TCRdb reanalyzed the 5' RACE reads, giving one entry per CDR3 protein sequence and no DNA. This sample's table has 250,000 to 300,000 distinct CDR3 sequences. The material sequenced was blood T cells: a sorted CD56 or NKG2C T cell subset, CD4+ or CD8+ T cells, or bulk PBMC T cells (not recorded which). The source is a woman aged 18 to 75 in good health.

The chain is built from TRBV5-4 and TRBJ2-3; TCRdb proposes TRBD2, but this gene call is untestable without DNA. Germline loops: CDR1 SGHNT, CDR2 YYREEE (reference sequence). The CDR3 has 16 residues. The chain's CDR3 is CASSLARTTYADTQYF.

This chain links TRBV6-2 or TRBV6-3 with TRBJ1-1; the D call of TRBD1 rests on TCRdb alone, since no DNA is present to check it. The CDR3 sequence is 11 residues long. Germline-derived CDR1 and CDR2 are MNHEY and SVGEGT. CDR3 sequence reads: CASSRGQRAFF.

This chain connects TRBV3-1 to TRBJ1-3. The germline gives CDR1 LGHDT, CDR2 YNNKEL (reference sequence). This CDR3 has 14 amino acids. The CDR3 protein is CASSQLGTGNTIYF.

The genes are TRBV5-1 and TRBJ2-7. Looked up from germline, CDR1 is SGHRS and CDR2 is YFSETQ. The CDR3 spans 15 residues. The chain's CDR3 is CASSLKTRGHYEQYF. Based on the CDR3 plus reference TRBV5-1 and TRBJ2-7, the full variable domain is KAGVTQTPRYLIKTRGQQVTLSCSPISGHRSVSWYQQTPGQGLQFLFEYFSETQRNKGNFPGRFSGRQFSNSRSEMNVSTLELGDSALYLCASSLKTRGHYEQYFGPGTRLTVT.

The chain recombines TRBV20-1 with TRBJ2-1; TCRdb lists TRBD1, though no DNA is available to test this call. Germline lookup yields CDR1 DFQATT and CDR2 SNEGSKA (reference sequence). The CDR3 has 12 residues. This CDR3 reads CSPFDRDNEQFF.

The chain joins TRBV20-1 to TRBJ2-3; without DNA, the TCRdb call of TRBD2 cannot be checked. The length of the CDR3 is 16 residues. CDR1 DFQATT and CDR2 SNEGSKA come from the germline V gene (reference sequence). CDR3: CSASPLAGGQYDTQYF.

The V call is TRBV10-3, the J call TRBJ2-5; the TRBD1 assignment by TCRdb is unverifiable without DNA. The V gene's germline CDR1 is ENHRY and CDR2 SYGVKD. The CDR3 is 19 residues long. The CDR3 is CAISTAPGTGGAGQETQYF.

The chain's CDR3 is CASSLLQGGTEAFF. This chain connects TRBV7-6 to TRBJ1-1; there is no DNA to check the TCRdb D call of TRBD1. This CDR3 has 14 residues. Looked up from germline, CDR1 is SGHVS and CDR2 is FNYEAQ.

CDR3 loop: CACSEAGTDTQYF. The chain uses TRBV30 and TRBJ2-3. Germline values: CDR1 GTSNPN, CDR2 SVGIG (reference sequence). The CDR3 has 13 amino acids.

The chain's CDR3 is CASSVGQGYNEQFF. This chain uses TRBV7-2 with TRBJ2-1; TCRdb's D call, TRBD1, is unchecked because there is no DNA. Germline values: CDR1 SGHTA, CDR2 FQGNSA. CDR3 length: 14 amino acids.

This chain uses TRBV20-1 with TRBJ2-7; TCRdb outputs TRBD2, but without DNA this stays unchecked. CDR3 length equals 14 residues. The germline CDR1 and CDR2 sequences are DFQATT and SNEGSKA (reference sequence). The CDR3 loop reads CSAISGDSSYEQYF.

This chain joins TRBV7-2 and TRBJ1-6; TCRdb selects TRBD1, and the lack of DNA leaves this call unchecked. This CDR3 is built from 15 residues. Germline CDR1 is SGHTA and CDR2 is FQGNSA. The CDR3 sequence: CASRQRQGGNSPLHF.

V gene TRBV6-1 combines with J gene TRBJ1-5. Per the germline V gene, CDR1 is MNHNS and CDR2 is SASEGT. This CDR3 region has 18 residues. CDR3 loop: CASSPMRVELYSNQPQHF.

The chain joins TRBV9 to TRBJ2-5; TCRdb's D call of TRBD2 is untestable without DNA. The CDR3 extends over 16 amino acids. Germline V CDR1 and CDR2: SGDLS, YYNGEE. The CDR3 sequence: CASSISSGSWGETQYF.